The T cell receptor (beta chain) described here comes from a study of OX40 agonist ivuxolimab in advanced cancers. Across the study: Every 2 weeks, patients received ivuxolimab intravenously, dosed at 0.01 to 10 mg/kg. General study points: Determination of antigen specificity was not performed for the expanded peripheral T cells.

Produced via immunoSEQ multiplex PCR; TCRdb's table is partial and in-frame only. This table has about 70,000 clones, around 83% appearing once. From germline, CDR1 is MGHDK and CDR2 SYGVNS. This CDR3 has 10 residues. V lost 9 bases and J lost 8, with 10 bases in between. Details on this clone: The antigen remains undetermined.

J is TRBJ1-2 and V is TRBV25-1, with TRBD1 as a possible D gene (5 bases). Sequencing was performed on CD4+ or CD8+ T cells sorted from blood, taken in a trial of the OX40 agonist ivuxolimab. The sequence derives from an adult with an advanced solid tumor such as melanoma, head and neck, liver or kidney cancer. This chain's CDR3 is CARRDGGYTF. The DNA for the CDR3 is TGTGCCAGGAGGGACGGGGGCTACACCTTC.